The sample holds a few counts of the clone carrying this TCR beta chain. The antigen is not known. The sample belongs to a study of spatial heterogeneity in lung cancer. Study-level information: Counts of TCR transcripts in tumor regions tracked strongly with a T cell module score that came from matched bulk RNA-seq.

Trimming removed 8 bases at V and 0 bases at J, with 13 bases between. In germline, CDR1 is MNHEY, CDR2 SVGEGT. This CDR3 has 14 residues. Whole-study findings and limits: Expanded intratumoral alpha and beta TCR counts tracked tumor mutation counts.

Each CDR3 protein gets one entry after TCRdb re-called the 5' RACE reads with MiXCR. This table holds 8,500 to 13,000 distinct CDR3 sequences, roughly 12% found once. As to time point: sample taken at primary tumor resection. 72 TRACERx patients with early, untreated non-small cell lung cancer donated samples. The sequence derives from a male donor with early-stage non-small cell lung cancer. The sample consisted of lung tumor tissue, taken at surgery. This sequence joins TRBV6-2 or TRBV6-3 and TRBJ1-1; D is unclear. In DNA, the CDR3 is TGTGCCAGCGGAGAGGTGGGGATGAACACTGAAGCTTTCTTT. Translated: CASGEVGMNTEAFF.